The present T cell receptor (beta chain) was sequenced within a study of cytomegalovirus exposure and HLA in healthy donors. Study-level background: A previous analysis identified approximately 110 million unique TCR beta sequences derived from 180 million or so T cells. Study-wide findings and caveats: Fewer N-insertions (relative to the 666-donor mean) were reportedly seen in an Asian-associated ancestry cluster in a later analysis.

V was pared by 5 bases and J by 6 bases, with 10 bases between. This CDR3 has 12 residues. From germline, CDR1 is MNHNS and CDR2 SASEGT. This clone was seen more than once but under ten times. The antigen remains unidentified. A multiplex PCR was run with 60 Vbeta primers and 13 Jbeta primers. Assay: immunoSEQ multiplex PCR; the TCRdb copy retains only in-frame clones and omits some. The data hold over 200,000 clones, with almost 85% observed a single time. This receptor was taken from a woman aged 40 to 49 in good health and CMV-seronegative. Sequencing was carried out using PBMCs. This chain joins TRBV6-1 and TRBJ1-1; D remains unclear. This CDR3 reads CASSTVYAEAFF. Here the CDR3 DNA reads TGTGCCAGCAGTACAGTATACGCTGAAGCTTTCTTT.